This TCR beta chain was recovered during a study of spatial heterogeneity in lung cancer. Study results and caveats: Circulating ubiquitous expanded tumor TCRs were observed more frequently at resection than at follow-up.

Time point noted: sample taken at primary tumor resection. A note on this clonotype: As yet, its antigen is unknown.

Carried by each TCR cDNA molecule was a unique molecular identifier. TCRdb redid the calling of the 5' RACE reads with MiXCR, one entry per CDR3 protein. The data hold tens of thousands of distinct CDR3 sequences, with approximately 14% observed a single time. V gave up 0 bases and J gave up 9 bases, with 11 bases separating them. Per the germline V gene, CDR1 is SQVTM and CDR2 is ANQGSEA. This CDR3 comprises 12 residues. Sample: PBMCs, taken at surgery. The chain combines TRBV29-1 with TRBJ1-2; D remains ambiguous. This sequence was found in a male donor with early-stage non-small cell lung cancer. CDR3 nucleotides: TGCAGCGTTGAAGAAAGGCTGACTAGCTACACCTTC. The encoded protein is CSVEERLTSYTF.